The 10 T cell receptor beta chains given below trace back to one sample, sequenced in a study of monozygotic twins with inflammatory bowel disease (dated by TCRdb to the late 2010s). Receptor libraries were prepared by 5' RACE. Instrument used: Illumina HiSeq 2500. One entry per CDR3 protein sequence results from the TCRdb reprocessing of the reads, with DNA left out. The data table for this sample lists 330,000 or so distinct CDR3 sequences. The top ten constitute 2% to 2.5% of the sample. The sequenced material came from blood. The receptors here all came from a human donor with ulcerative colitis or Crohn's disease, or a healthy co-twin of an affected twin (not recorded which).

The chain has TRBV28 and TRBJ2-7. The CDR3 runs 14 residues. CDR1 is MDHEN, CDR2 SYDVKM, per germline. The CDR3 spells CASRMTVLIDEQYF.

This chain uses TRBV12-3 or TRBV12-4 with TRBJ2-1; with no DNA, the TCRdb D assignment of TRBD1 cannot be verified. This CDR3 has 16 residues. This chain's CDR3 is CASSLDRTGRYNEQFF.

The rearrangement joins TRBV5-6 to TRBJ2-4; TCRdb calls TRBD1, which cannot be checked without DNA. CDR3 length: 17 amino acids. Germline CDR1 SGHDT, CDR2 YYEEEE. CDR3 in amino acids: CASSPRGTGDLKNIQYF. Using reference TRBV5-6 and TRBJ2-4 for the parts outside the CDR3, the full variable domain is DAGVTQSPTHLIKTRGQQVTLRCSPKSGHDTVSWYQQALGQGPQFIFQYYEEEERQRGNFPDRFSGHQFPNYSSELNVNALLLGDSALYLCASSPRGTGDLKNIQYFGAGTRLSVL.

The CDR3 loop is CASSTDREVGGYTF. V and J are TRBV2 and TRBJ1-2; absent DNA, TCRdb's TRBD1 call cannot be checked. This CDR3 comprises 14 residues. In germline, CDR1 is SNHLY, CDR2 FYNNEI.

The chain employs TRBV6-1 and TRBJ1-1; the TCRdb D gene call, TRBD1, has no DNA to confirm it. Germline V gene data show CDR1 as MNHNS and CDR2 as SASEGT. This CDR3 spans 13 amino acids. The CDR3 loop reads CASSASGTGEAFF.

J is TRBJ2-5 and V is TRBV10-2; TCRdb names TRBD2, which stays unverified in the absence of DNA. Per germline, CDR1 WSHSY and CDR2 SAAADI. The CDR3 length is 17 residues. CDR3 in amino acids: CASSPSTSGLYRETQYF.

This chain uses TRBV19 with TRBJ2-1; TCRdb gives TRBD1 as the D gene, but with no DNA this cannot be confirmed. Per the germline V gene, CDR1 is LNHDA and CDR2 is SQIVND (reference sequence). The CDR3 totals 15 residues. This CDR3 is CASSTRQNTYNEQFF.

This chain links TRBV12-3 or TRBV12-4 with TRBJ2-1; with no DNA, the TCRdb D assignment of TRBD2 cannot be verified. The length of the CDR3 is 16 residues. The CDR3: CASSRSRSGGVNEQFF.

The chain couples TRBV20-1 to TRBJ1-1; TCRdb lists TRBD1, though no DNA is available to test this call. This CDR3 region has 16 residues. Germline CDR1 is DFQATT and CDR2 is SNEGSKA (reference sequence). CDR3 residues: CSANYPGTVMNTEAFF.

This chain joins TRBV7-2 and TRBJ1-5. The CDR3 spans 13 residues. CDR1 and CDR2 from the germline V gene are SGHTA and FQGNSA. The CDR3 sequence: CASSSRWNQPQHF. The variable domain in full, with the rest retrieved from reference TRBV7-2 and TRBJ1-5, is GAGVSQSPSNKVTEKGKDVELRCDPISGHTALYWYRQSLGQGLEFLIYFQGNSAPDKSGLPSDRFSAERTGGSVSTLTIQRTQQEDSAVYLCASSSRWNQPQHFGDGTRLSIL.